This is a list of T cell receptor beta chains from one sample in a study of monozygotic twins with inflammatory bowel disease. TCRdb reprocessed the 5' RACE reads and reports one entry per CDR3 protein, with no DNA. The sample table includes approximately 400,000 distinct CDR3 sequences. The material sequenced was blood. These TCRs come from a human donor with ulcerative colitis or Crohn's disease, or a healthy co-twin of an affected twin (not recorded which). Both conserved end residues are part of each CDR3.

v_gene,j_gene,CDR3aa
TRBV12-3/TRBV12-4,TRBJ2-7,CASSLAEQREQYF
TRBV30,TRBJ1-6,CAWSIRTGGSNSPLHF
TRBV2,TRBJ2-5,CASSEEELAGGQETQYF
TRBV5-1,TRBJ2-4,CASSLAQTGVDIQYF
TRBV3-1,TRBJ1-1,CASSQDQGGTEAFF
TRBV7-3,TRBJ2-1,CASSTRQGGNEQFF
TRBV6-5,TRBJ2-1,CASSYPQQRGGHNEQFF
TRBV6-5,TRBJ2-1,CASSYGQGHDNEQFF
TRBV7-9,TRBJ2-1,CASSLATSWSSYNEQFF
TRBV20-1,TRBJ2-3,CSASRIGGGGDTQYF
TRBV18,TRBJ2-2,CASYPQISRNTGELFF
TRBV2,TRBJ1-5,CASSDKEWDNQPQHF
TRBV4-3,TRBJ2-3,CASSQDRGLAGLDTQYF
TRBV20-1,TRBJ1-1,CSARDGTANTEAFF
TRBV5-5,TRBJ2-7,CASSLGYRGQGAKEQYF
TRBV21-1,TRBJ1-1,CASSRPGQGARAFF
TRBV7-2,TRBJ1-2,CASRRGQEGYGYTF
TRBV12-3/TRBV12-4,TRBJ2-2,CASSLLHSPGELFF
TRBV7-9,TRBJ2-5,CASSLVASGSFEETQYF
TRBV20-1,TRBJ1-2,CSARGGYGYTF
TRBV4-1,TRBJ1-2,CASSLGTGGEGYGYTF
TRBV7-9,TRBJ2-1,CASSFGTAYNEQFF
TRBV4-2,TRBJ1-5,CASSQVDDRTNQPQHF
TRBV11-2,TRBJ2-7,CASSTGLEQYF
TRBV11-2,TRBJ2-7,CASSLDIQGPEQYF
TRBV25-1,TRBJ2-3,CASSGIYITDTQYF
TRBV29-1,TRBJ1-1,CSVSRQATEAFF
TRBV5-1,TRBJ1-4,CASSLGAAATNEKLFF
TRBV12-3/TRBV12-4,TRBJ2-5,CASSLGTRAMETQYF
TRBV6-2/TRBV6-3,TRBJ2-7,CASRKLASSSYF
TRBV5-1,TRBJ2-7,CASSRGPGTGDEQYF
TRBV7-2,TRBJ2-7,CASTLGGRYEQYF
TRBV18,TRBJ2-3,CASHKWSGSRTTDTQYF
TRBV4-1,TRBJ2-1,CASSQDEGLGGNEQFF
TRBV3-1,TRBJ2-3,CASSQDNGGSFTDTQYF
TRBV7-2,TRBJ2-7,CASSFSRTGPNEQYF
TRBV5-5,TRBJ2-1,CASRFSPMSNNEQFF
TRBV10-2,TRBJ2-3,CASSESPRPGDTQYF
TRBV19,TRBJ1-1,CASRDEEGRGTEAFF
TRBV6-1,TRBJ2-7,CASSGLRVHYEQYF
TRBV12-3/TRBV12-4,TRBJ1-1,CASADRANTEAFF
TRBV29-1,TRBJ2-1,CSVAPRKLRGYNEQFF
TRBV5-1,TRBJ1-2,CASSIDNQGALYGYTF